This is a list of T cell receptor beta chains from one sample in a study of cytomegalovirus exposure and HLA in healthy donors. TCRdb's copy holds only in-frame clones and misses some; the assay was immunoSEQ multiplex PCR. The table lists 150,000 to 200,000 clones, over 75% of them singletons. The specimen sequenced was PBMCs. These receptors all come from a man younger than 35 in good health and CMV-seronegative. Both conserved end residues are part of each CDR3. The order of the fields is clone size, J gene, V gene, D gene, CDR3 length, CDR3 protein, CDR3 DNA. The D gene is left open where the match is weak. The size entry is marked missing in some rows and otherwise reads once, few, many or a size class.

abundance: once
j_gene: TRBJ2-5
v_gene: TRBV25-1
d_gene: TRBD2
len: 18
CDR3aa: CASSEYLLAGPGDETQYF
CDR3nt: TGTGCCAGCAGTGAATATCTTCTAGCGGGGCCGGGGGACGAGACCCAGTACTTC

abundance: .
j_gene: TRBJ2-3
v_gene: TRBV9
d_gene: TRBD2
len: 16
CDR3aa: CASSAASGRGTDTQYF
CDR3nt: TGTGCCAGCAGCGCCGCTAGCGGGAGGGGCACAGATACGCAGTATTTT

abundance: .
j_gene: TRBJ2-2
v_gene: TRBV7-2
d_gene: TRBD1
len: 15
CDR3aa: CAIRGGTGETGELFF
CDR3nt: TGTGCCATCCGAGGGGGGACAGGGGAGACCGGGGAGCTGTTTTTT

abundance: few
j_gene: TRBJ2-1
v_gene: TRBV19
d_gene: TRBD1
len: 15
CDR3aa: CASSSPGQGMDEQFF
CDR3nt: TGTGCCAGTAGTTCCCCGGGACAGGGGATGGATGAGCAGTTCTTC

abundance: once
j_gene: TRBJ1-4
v_gene: TRBV12-5
d_gene: .
len: 16
CDR3aa: CASGLVEGGVYEKLFF
CDR3nt: TGTGCTAGTGGTTTGGTAGAGGGGGGGGTTTATGAAAAACTGTTTTTT

abundance: .
j_gene: TRBJ2-1
v_gene: TRBV5-1
d_gene: .
len: 12
CDR3aa: CASSLDRNEQFF
CDR3nt: TGCGCCAGCAGCTTGGACAGGAATGAGCAGTTCTTC

abundance: .
j_gene: TRBJ1-5
v_gene: TRBV6-5
d_gene: .
len: 15
CDR3aa: CASSPPGGADQPQHF
CDR3nt: TGTGCCAGCAGTCCCCCCGGGGGGGCAGACCAGCCCCAGCATTTT

abundance: .
j_gene: TRBJ2-7
v_gene: TRBV27
d_gene: TRBD1
len: 14
CDR3aa: CASAPDRGTYEQYF
CDR3nt: TGTGCCAGCGCCCCAGACAGGGGGACCTACGAGCAGTACTTC

abundance: .
j_gene: TRBJ1-1
v_gene: TRBV5-6
d_gene: .
len: 16
CDR3aa: CASSFRGISPNTEAFF
CDR3nt: TGTGCCAGCAGCTTTAGAGGGATTTCCCCGAACACTGAAGCTTTCTTT

abundance: .
j_gene: TRBJ2-5
v_gene: TRBV5-1
d_gene: .
len: 14
CDR3aa: CASSLGGHQETQYF
CDR3nt: TGCGCCAGCAGCTTGGGAGGGCATCAAGAGACCCAGTACTTC

abundance: .
j_gene: TRBJ1-4
v_gene: TRBV28
d_gene: .
len: 13
CDR3aa: CASSLKASGKLFF
CDR3nt: TGTGCCAGCAGTTTGAAGGCCTCGGGAAAACTGTTTTTT

abundance: .
j_gene: TRBJ2-2
v_gene: TRBV19
d_gene: .
len: 14
CDR3aa: CASSIIPSTGELFF
CDR3nt: TGTGCCAGTAGTATAATTCCGAGCACCGGGGAGCTGTTTTTT

abundance: .
j_gene: TRBJ2-7
v_gene: TRBV4-2
d_gene: TRBD1
len: 15
CDR3aa: CASSQAGTGAYEQYF
CDR3nt: TGTGCCAGCAGCCAAGCTGGGACAGGGGCCTACGAGCAGTACTTC

abundance: .
j_gene: TRBJ2-2
v_gene: TRBV28
d_gene: .
len: 15
CDR3aa: CASSSGGHMAGELFF
CDR3nt: TGTGCCAGCAGTTCCGGTGGACATATGGCCGGGGAGCTGTTTTTT

abundance: .
j_gene: TRBJ2-3
v_gene: TRBV2
d_gene: .
len: 13
CDR3aa: CASSEEVTDTQYF
CDR3nt: TGTGCCAGCAGTGAGGAGGTCACAGATACGCAGTATTTT